This T cell receptor beta chain is drawn from a study of OX40 agonist ivuxolimab in advanced cancers. On this clone itself: The target antigen is unknown.

TCRdb keeps only in-frame clones here, not all; method: immunoSEQ multiplex PCR. The sample shows about 52,000 clones, 65% to 85% of them seen only once. Study-wide points: Determination of antigen specificity was not performed for the expanded peripheral T cells.

Sequenced material: CD4+ or CD8+ T cells sorted from blood, taken in a trial of the OX40 agonist ivuxolimab. This TCR came from an adult with an advanced solid tumor such as melanoma, head and neck, liver or kidney cancer.

The CDR3 loop reads CASSLDRYTGELFF. CDR3 sequence (DNA): TGTGCCAGCAGCTTGGACAGATACACCGGGGAGCTGTTTTTT. The chain joins TRBV7-9 to TRBJ2-2, with D maybe TRBD1 (6 bases). CDR3 length equals 14 residues. Germline-derived CDR1 and CDR2 are SEHNR and FQNEAQ (reference sequence). V was cut by 3 bases and J by 3 bases, with 8 bases left in between. The whole variable domain, remainder taken from reference TRBV7-9 and TRBJ2-2, is DTGVSQNPRHKITKRGQNVTFRCDPISEHNRLYWYRQTLGQGPEFLTYFQNEAQLEKSRLLSDRFSAERPKGSFSTLEIQRTEQGDSAMYLCASSLDRYTGELFFGEGSRLTVL.